These T cell receptor beta chains were read from a single sample in a study of blood T cell repertoires in COVID-19. Here immunoSEQ multiplex PCR was the method, and the copy in TCRdb shows in-frame clones only, minus some. Here the sample spans roughly 150,000 clones, about 90% being singletons. Sequencing was done on a sample of peripheral blood. The receptors originated from a woman aged 70-85 years with acute or convalescent COVID-19. The CDR3 runs from the conserved cysteine through the conserved F or W. The D gene is left open where the match is weak. A clone size is listed for some rows: how often the clone was seen (once, few, many), or a class if it is expanded.

v_call,clone_size,j_call,d_call,cdr3_aa,cdr3_nt
TRBV5-1,once,TRBJ1-6,TRBD1,CASSSETGGYSPLHF,TGCGCCAGCAGCTCGGAAACAGGGGGGTATTCACCCCTCCACTTT
TRBV7-8,-,TRBJ1-3,-,CASSLAVWRGTGSGNTIYF,TGTGCCAGCAGCTTAGCGGTGTGGCGAGGCACGGGTTCTGGAAACACCATATATTTT
TRBV10-3,-,TRBJ1-2,-,CAISDLADFTGGAYGYTF,TGTGCCATCAGTGATCTGGCAGACTTCACCGGTGGGGCCTATGGCTACACCTTC
TRBV6-5,once,TRBJ2-7,TRBD2,CAARRASGPYEQYF,TGTGCCGCACGTCGGGCTAGCGGTCCCTACGAGCAGTACTTC
TRBV2,-,TRBJ2-5,TRBD1,CASSEGQGRETQYF,TGTGCCAGCAGTGAAGGACAGGGCAGGGAGACCCAGTACTTC
TRBV29-1,few,TRBJ1-1,-,CSVATAGEAFF,TGCAGCGTTGCTACGGCGGGGGAAGCTTTCTTT
TRBV11-2,-,TRBJ2-2,-,CASYPQPRGPELFF,TGTGCCAGCTACCCTCAGCCGCGCGGTCCAGAGCTGTTTTTT
TRBV6-5,-,TRBJ2-3,-,CASIGGGHSDTQYF,TGTGCCAGCATAGGGGGGGGCCACTCAGATACGCAGTATTTT
TRBV13,few,TRBJ1-6,TRBD1,CASSLARQGPSPLHF,TGTGCCAGCAGCTTAGCGAGACAGGGCCCTTCACCCCTCCACTTT
TRBV5-1,-,TRBJ1-2,TRBD1,CASSLDGQGQGYTF,TGCGCCAGCAGCTTGGATGGACAGGGCCAGGGCTACACCTTC
TRBV6-5,-,TRBJ1-1,TRBD1,CASSRDRGLGEAFF,TGTGCCAGCAGTCGGGACAGGGGGCTCGGGGAAGCTTTCTTT
TRBV6-5,-,TRBJ2-7,TRBD1,CASRTTGNTYEQYF,TGTGCCAGCAGAACGACAGGGAACACCTACGAGCAGTACTTC
TRBV19,-,TRBJ1-2,-,CASSLRHRDNYGYTF,TGTGCCAGTAGTCTACGACACAGGGATAACTATGGCTACACCTTC
TRBV4-2,-,TRBJ1-2,TRBD1,CASRGDSGYGYTF,TGTGCCAGCAGAGGGGACAGTGGCTATGGCTACACCTTC
TRBV6-2/TRBV6-3,few,TRBJ2-1,-,CASSLLEWNEQFF,TGTGCCAGCAGTTTACTTGAGTGGAATGAGCAGTTCTTC
TRBV18,-,TRBJ2-7,-,CASSTRVAATYEQYF,TGTGCCAGCTCAACTAGGGTCGCCGCAACCTACGAGCAGTACTTC
TRBV7-9,once,TRBJ1-1,-,CASSSGTLNTEAFF,TGTGCCAGCAGCTCGGGGACATTGAACACTGAAGCTTTCTTT
TRBV6-2/TRBV6-3,-,TRBJ1-5,TRBD1,CASSYTIGTGDNQPQHF,TGTGCCAGCAGTTACACAATAGGGACAGGGGACAATCAGCCCCAGCATTTT
TRBV6-5,once,TRBJ1-2,TRBD1,CATRTGGSNYGYTF,TGTGCCACCAGGACAGGGGGCTCAAACTATGGCTACACCTTC
TRBV5-4,-,TRBJ1-5,-,CASSSNRDQPQHF,TGTGCCAGCAGCTCTAACAGGGATCAGCCCCAGCATTTT
TRBV3-1/TRBV3-2,-,TRBJ2-5,TRBD2,CASSQDPGGRETQYF,TGTGCCAGCAGCCAAGACCCGGGGGGACGTGAGACCCAGTACTTC